What follows are 10 T cell receptor beta chains derived from one specimen sequenced in a study of patients and donors after allogeneic stem cell transplantation. From the RT-PCR reads, TCRdb called clonotypes with MiXCR, one entry per CDR3 protein. The profile covers some 880,000 distinct CDR3 sequences, with about a sixth appearing a single time and about 6% taken by the ten largest. The material sequenced was blood, either unsorted or a sorted T cell fraction (not recorded which). The receptors here all came from a human donor who was either an allogeneic HSCT recipient or a stem cell or donor lymphocyte infusion donor (not recorded which). It is not recorded whose cells these are; they may come from a transplant donor.

This clonotype was counted only a few times. The chain recombines TRBV3-1 with TRBJ1-1; D is uncertain. Per the germline V gene, CDR1 is LGHDT and CDR2 is YNNKEL (reference sequence). The CDR3 spans 17 residues. Trimming cost V 4 bases and J 0 bases, with 18 bases left between them. This CDR3 reads CASSRFKPGTLNTEAFF. CDR3 sequence (DNA): TGTGCCAGCAGCCGATTTAAACCAGGAACACTGAACACTGAAGCTTTCTTT.

This chain joins TRBV7-8 and TRBJ1-4; D unresolved. This CDR3 region has 16 residues. From germline, CDR1 is SGHVS and CDR2 FQNEAQ. V was cut by 6 bases and J by 0 bases, with 14 bases left in between. This CDR3 is CASRLWPVATNEKLFF. The CDR3 DNA reads as TGTGCCAGCAGATTATGGCCGGTTGCAACTAATGAAAAACTGTTTTTT.

This clonotype has just a few counts. The chain is built from TRBV24-1 and TRBJ2-5; 9 nucleotides agree with TRBD1. Germline lookup yields CDR1 KGHDR and CDR2 SFDVKD. The CDR3 has 19 amino acids. V shed 1 base and J 5 bases; nucleotides not matched to a gene: 16. CDR3: CATSDFLGQGPVPKETQYF. CDR3 in DNA: TGTGCCACCAGTGATTTCCTAGGACAGGGGCCGGTTCCAAAGGAGACCCAGTACTTC.

The chain couples TRBV4-2 to TRBJ2-1; tentatively, D is TRBD2 (6 bases). CDR1 and CDR2 from the germline V gene are LGHNA and YNFKEQ. This CDR3 spans 16 amino acids. Trimming left V 0 bases short and J 4 bases short, with 13 bases between. The chain's CDR3 is CASSQDLVGLYNEQFF. DNA of the CDR3: TGTGCCAGCAGCCAAGATCTAGTGGGACTTTACAATGAGCAGTTCTTC.

This clonotype has a handful of counts. This chain uses TRBV20-1 with TRBJ2-3; possible D gene TRBD2, 6 bases. The V and J ends lost 6 bases and 2 bases respectively, with 21 bases between them. Germline CDR1 DFQATT, CDR2 SNEGSKA (reference sequence). The CDR3 totals 16 residues. CDR3 nucleotide sequence: TGCAGTGCCGAAGGTGCGACTAGAGGGATCACAGATACGCAGTATTTT. Translating gives CSAEGATRGITDTQYF.

This clonotype appeared a few times. The V and J genes are TRBV6-5 and TRBJ1-3; D not certain. The CDR3 is 11 residues long. The germline V gene encodes CDR1 MNHEY and CDR2 SVGAGI. Trimming stripped 2 bases from V and 9 bases from J, with 5 bases between. The CDR3 loop reads CASSYRSTIYF. As DNA, the CDR3 is TGTGCCAGCAGTTACAGGTCCACCATATATTTT.

The rearrangement links TRBV18 to TRBJ2-3; maybe TRBD2 (6 bases). Trimming took off 8 bases at V and 6 bases at J, with 15 bases between the two ends. The CDR3 length is 13 residues. Germline CDR1 is KGHSH and CDR2 is LQKENI. The CDR3 reads CASTIPGRDTQYF. The CDR3 region has the DNA TGTGCCAGCACGATACCAGGGAGGGATACGCAGTATTTT.

This clonotype was seen more than once but under ten times. V gene TRBV18 combines with J gene TRBJ2-5; D may be TRBD1 or TRBD2 (5 bases each). Germline CDR1 is KGHSH and CDR2 is LQKENI. Trimming removed 3 bases from V and 0 bases from J, with 11 bases in between. This CDR3 comprises 15 residues. The DNA of the CDR3 is TGTGCCAGCTCACCGGGACCCACCCACCAAGAGACCCAGTACTTC. Protein sequence: CASSPGPTHQETQYF.

This sequence joins TRBV5-5 and TRBJ2-5; D remains ambiguous. The length of the CDR3 is 15 residues. In germline, CDR1 is SGHKS, CDR2 YYEKEE (reference sequence). The ends were cut back, 2 bases at V and 3 bases at J, with 14 bases in the middle. DNA for the CDR3: TGTGCCAGCAGCTTAGGAGAGGTGGTAAAAGAGACCCAGTACTTC. It codes for CASSLGEVVKETQYF.

The chain has TRBV3-1 and TRBJ2-3, with D maybe TRBD1 (6 bases). Germline CDR1 reads LGHDT; CDR2 reads YNNKEL (reference sequence). V gave up 4 bases and J gave up 1 base, with 12 bases separating them. The CDR3 is 15 amino acids. CDR3 sequence: CASSPGELRTDTQYF. CDR3 bases: TGTGCCAGCAGCCCAGGGGAACTCCGCACAGATACGCAGTATTTT.